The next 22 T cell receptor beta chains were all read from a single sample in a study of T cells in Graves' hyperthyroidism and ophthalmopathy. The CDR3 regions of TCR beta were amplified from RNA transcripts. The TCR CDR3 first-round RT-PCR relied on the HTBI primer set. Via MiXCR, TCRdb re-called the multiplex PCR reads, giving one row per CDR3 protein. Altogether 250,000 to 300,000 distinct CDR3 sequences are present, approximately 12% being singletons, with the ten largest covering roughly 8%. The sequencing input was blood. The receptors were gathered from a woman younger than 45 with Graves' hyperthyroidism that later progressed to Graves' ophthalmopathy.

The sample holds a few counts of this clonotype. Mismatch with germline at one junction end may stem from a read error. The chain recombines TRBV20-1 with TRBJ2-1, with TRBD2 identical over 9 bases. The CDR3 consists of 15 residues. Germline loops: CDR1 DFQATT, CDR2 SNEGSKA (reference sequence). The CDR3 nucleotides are TGCAGTGCTAGGATAGCGGGGGAAGCCTACAATAAGCAGTTCTTC. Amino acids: CSARIAGEAYNKQFF.

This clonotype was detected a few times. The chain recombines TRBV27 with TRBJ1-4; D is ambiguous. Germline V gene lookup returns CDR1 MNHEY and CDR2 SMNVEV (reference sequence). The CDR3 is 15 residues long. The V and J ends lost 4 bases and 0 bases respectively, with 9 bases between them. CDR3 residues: CASSSFGATNEKLFF. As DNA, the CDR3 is TGTGCCAGCAGTTCGTTCGGGGCAACTAATGAAAAACTGTTTTTT.

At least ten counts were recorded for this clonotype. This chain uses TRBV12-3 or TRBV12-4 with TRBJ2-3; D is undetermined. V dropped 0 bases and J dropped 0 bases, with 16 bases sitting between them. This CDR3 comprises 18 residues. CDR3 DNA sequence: TGTGCCAGCAGTTTAGCTTCTGGAGTCATAACTAGCACAGATACGCAGTATTTT. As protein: CASSLASGVITSTDTQYF.

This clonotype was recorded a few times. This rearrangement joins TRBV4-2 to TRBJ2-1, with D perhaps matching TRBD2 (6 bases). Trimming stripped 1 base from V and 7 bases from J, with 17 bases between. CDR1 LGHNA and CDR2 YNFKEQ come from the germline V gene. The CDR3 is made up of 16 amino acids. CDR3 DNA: TGTGCCAGCAGCCAAGGGGGGGTTTCCTGGGGAAATGAGCAGTTCTTC. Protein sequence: CASSQGGVSWGNEQFF.

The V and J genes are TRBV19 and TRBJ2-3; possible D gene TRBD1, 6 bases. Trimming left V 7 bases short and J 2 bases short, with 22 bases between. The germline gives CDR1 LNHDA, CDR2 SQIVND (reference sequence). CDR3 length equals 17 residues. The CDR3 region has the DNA TGTGCCAGTATCCCTAGGGGACACCGAAGTTCCACAGATACGCAGTATTTT. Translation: CASIPRGHRSSTDTQYF.

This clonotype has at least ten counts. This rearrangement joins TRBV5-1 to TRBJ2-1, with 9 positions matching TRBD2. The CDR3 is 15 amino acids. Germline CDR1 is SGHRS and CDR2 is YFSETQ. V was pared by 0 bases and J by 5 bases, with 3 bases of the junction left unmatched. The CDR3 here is CASSLVASGDNEQFF. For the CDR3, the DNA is TGCGCCAGCAGCTTGGTGGCTAGCGGGGACAATGAGCAGTTCTTC. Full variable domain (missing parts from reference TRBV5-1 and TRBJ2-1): KAGVTQTPRYLIKTRGQQVTLSCSPISGHRSVSWYQQTPGQGLQFLFEYFSETQRNKGNFPGRFSGRQFSNSRSEMNVSTLELGDSALYLCASSLVASGDNEQFFGPGTRLTVL.

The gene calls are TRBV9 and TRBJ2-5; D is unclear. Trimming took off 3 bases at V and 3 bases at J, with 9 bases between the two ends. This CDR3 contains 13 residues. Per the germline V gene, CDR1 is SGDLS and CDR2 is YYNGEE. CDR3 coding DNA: TGTGCCAGCAGCGCTCCAAACGAAGAGACCCAGTACTTC. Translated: CASSAPNEETQYF.

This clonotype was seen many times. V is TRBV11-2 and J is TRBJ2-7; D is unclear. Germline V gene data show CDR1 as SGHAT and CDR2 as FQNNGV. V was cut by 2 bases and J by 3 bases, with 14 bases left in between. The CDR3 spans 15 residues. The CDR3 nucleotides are TGTGCCAGCAGCTTACTTTCCCGGTCGTACTACGAGCAGTACTTC. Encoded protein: CASSLLSRSYYEQYF.

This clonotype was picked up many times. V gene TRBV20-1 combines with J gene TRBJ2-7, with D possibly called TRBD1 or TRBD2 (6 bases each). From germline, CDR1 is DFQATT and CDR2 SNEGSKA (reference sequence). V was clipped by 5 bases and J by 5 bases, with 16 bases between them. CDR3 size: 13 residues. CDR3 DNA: TGCAGTGCTCCAAGGGGGGCGATTGACGAGCAGTACTTC. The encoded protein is CSAPRGAIDEQYF.

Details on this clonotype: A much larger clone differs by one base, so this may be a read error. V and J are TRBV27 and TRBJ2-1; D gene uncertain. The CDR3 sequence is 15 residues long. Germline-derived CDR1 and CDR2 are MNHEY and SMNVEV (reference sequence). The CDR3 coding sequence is TGTGCCAGCAGTTTGAGTCAGAGCTCCTACAATGGGCAGTTCTTC. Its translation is CASSLSQSSYNGQFF.

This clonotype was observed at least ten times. The CDR3 protein is CAIVEISGMADTQYF. CDR3 nucleotides: TGTGCCATCGTAGAGATTAGCGGGATGGCAGATACGCAGTATTTT. The rearrangement uses TRBV28 and TRBJ2-3; TRBD2 matches at 8 bases. V was clipped by 10 bases and J by 4 bases; unmatched bases: 13. The CDR3 loop spans 15 amino acids. Per the germline V gene, CDR1 is MDHEN and CDR2 is SYDVKM. Complete variable domain (other parts from reference TRBV28 and TRBJ2-3): DVKVTQSSRYLVKRTGEKVFLECVQDMDHENMFWYRQDPGLGLRLIYFSYDVKMKEKGDIPEGYSVSREKKERFSLILESASTNQTSMYLCAIVEISGMADTQYFGPGTRLTVL.

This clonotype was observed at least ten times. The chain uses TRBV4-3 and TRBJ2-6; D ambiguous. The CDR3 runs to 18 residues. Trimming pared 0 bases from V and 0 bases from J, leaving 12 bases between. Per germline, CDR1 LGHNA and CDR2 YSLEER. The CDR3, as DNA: TGCGCCAGCAGCCAAGATACCCCGGAAAGCTCTGGGGCCAACGTCCTGACTTTC. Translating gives CASSQDTPESSGANVLTF.

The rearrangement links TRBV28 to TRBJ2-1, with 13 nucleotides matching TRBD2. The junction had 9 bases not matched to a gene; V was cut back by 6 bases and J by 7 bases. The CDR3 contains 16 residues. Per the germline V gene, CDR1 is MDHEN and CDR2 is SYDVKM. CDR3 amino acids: CASSYSTSGRYNEQFF. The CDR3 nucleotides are TGTGCCAGCAGCTACTCGACTAGCGGGAGGTATAATGAGCAGTTCTTC.

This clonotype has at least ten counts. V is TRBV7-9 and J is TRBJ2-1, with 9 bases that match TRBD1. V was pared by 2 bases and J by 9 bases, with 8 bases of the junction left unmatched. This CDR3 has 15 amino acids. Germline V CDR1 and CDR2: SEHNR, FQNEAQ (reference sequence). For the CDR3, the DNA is TGTGCCAGCAGCTTAACACCGGGACAGGGAACTGAGCAGTTCTTC. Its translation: CASSLTPGQGTEQFF. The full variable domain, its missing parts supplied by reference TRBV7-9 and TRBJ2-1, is DTGVSQNPRHKITKRGQNVTFRCDPISEHNRLYWYRQTLGQGPEFLTYFQNEAQLEKSRLLSDRFSAERPKGSFSTLEIQRTEQGDSAMYLCASSLTPGQGTEQFFGPGTRLTVL.

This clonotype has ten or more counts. The DNA of the CDR3 is TGCGCCAGCAGCTTGGACCCCAGGGCAACAGATACGCAGTATTTT. It is translated as CASSLDPRATDTQYF. The rearrangement links TRBV5-1 to TRBJ2-3; tentatively, D is TRBD1 (5 bases). The V gene lost 0 bases and the J gene lost 3 bases, with 11 bases spanning the gap. Looked up from germline, CDR1 is SGHRS and CDR2 is YFSETQ. The CDR3 runs 15 residues.

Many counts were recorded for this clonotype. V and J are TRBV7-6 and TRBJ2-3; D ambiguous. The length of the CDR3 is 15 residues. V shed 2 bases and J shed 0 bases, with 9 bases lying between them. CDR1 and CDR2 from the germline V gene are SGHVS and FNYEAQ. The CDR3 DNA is TGTGCCAGCAGCTTATACGGGCCGAGCACAGATACGCAGTATTTT. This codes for CASSLYGPSTDTQYF.

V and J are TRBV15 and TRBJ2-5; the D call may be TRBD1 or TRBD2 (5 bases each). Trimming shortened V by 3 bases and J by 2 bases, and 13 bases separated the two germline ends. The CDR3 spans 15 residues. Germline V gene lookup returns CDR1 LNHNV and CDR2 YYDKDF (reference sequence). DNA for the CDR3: TGTGCCACCAGCAGTGGACGGGGACCGCAAGAGACCCAGTACTTC. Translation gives CATSSGRGPQETQYF. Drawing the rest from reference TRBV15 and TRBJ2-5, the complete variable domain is DAMVIQNPRYQVTQFGKPVTLSCSQTLNHNVMYWYQQKSSQAPKLLFHYYDKDFNNEADTPDNFQSRRPNTSFCFLDIRSPGLGDTAMYLCATSSGRGPQETQYFGPGTRLLVL.

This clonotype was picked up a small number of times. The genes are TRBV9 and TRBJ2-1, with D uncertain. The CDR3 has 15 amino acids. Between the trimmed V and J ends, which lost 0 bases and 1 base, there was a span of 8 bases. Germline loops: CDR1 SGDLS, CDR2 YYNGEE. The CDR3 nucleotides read TGTGCCAGCAGCGTAGGTAGATTATCCTACAATGAGCAGTTCTTC. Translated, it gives CASSVGRLSYNEQFF.

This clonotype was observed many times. The CDR3 is CASSFRSSTDTQYF. The CDR3 region has the DNA TGTGCCAGCAGTTTCCGGTCTAGCACAGATACGCAGTATTTT. The rearrangement uses TRBV12-3 or TRBV12-4 and TRBJ2-3; D is unresolved. Between the trimmed V and J ends, which lost 3 bases and 0 bases, there was a span of 7 bases. This CDR3 comprises 14 residues.

The CDR3 reads CASSSLGADSNQPQHF. In nucleotides, the CDR3 is TGTGCCAGCAGTTCCCTCGGCGCAGATAGCAATCAGCCCCAGCATTTT. The chain links TRBV28 to TRBJ1-5; D is uncertain. This CDR3 has 16 amino acids. V lost 4 bases and J lost 0, with 13 bases in between. CDR1 MDHEN and CDR2 SYDVKM come from the germline V gene.

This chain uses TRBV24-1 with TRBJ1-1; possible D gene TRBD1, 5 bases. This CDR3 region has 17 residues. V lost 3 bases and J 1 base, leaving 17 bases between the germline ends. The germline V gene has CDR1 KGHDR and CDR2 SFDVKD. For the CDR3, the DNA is TGTGCCACCAGTGATCTACTCCAGAGGGACCAGAACACTGAAGCTTTCTTT. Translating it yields CATSDLLQRDQNTEAFF.

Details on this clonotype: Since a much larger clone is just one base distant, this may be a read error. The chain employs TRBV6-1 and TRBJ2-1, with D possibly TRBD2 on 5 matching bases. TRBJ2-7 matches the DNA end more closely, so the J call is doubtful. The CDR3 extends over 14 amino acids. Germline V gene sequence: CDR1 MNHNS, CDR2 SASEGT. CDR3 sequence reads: CASSEEPGTNEQYF. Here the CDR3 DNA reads TGTGCCAGCAGTGAAGAACCGGGAACGAATGAGCAGTACTTC.